These 5 T cell receptor beta chains were all obtained from the same sample, sequenced in a study of patients and donors after allogeneic stem cell transplantation. One entry per CDR3 protein, called by TCRdb with MiXCR from the RT-PCR reads. The sample holds over 400,000 distinct CDR3 sequences, 15% to 20% seen once. Sequences were obtained from blood, either unsorted or a sorted T cell fraction (not recorded which). The receptors were gathered from a human donor who was either an allogeneic HSCT recipient or a stem cell or donor lymphocyte infusion donor (not recorded which). It is not recorded whose cells these are; they may come from a transplant donor.

J is TRBJ2-5 and V is TRBV10-3, with 7 bases identical to TRBD2. This CDR3 is 15 amino acids long. J lost 1 base, V lost 4 bases, and 6 bases had no gene match. Germline lookup yields CDR1 ENHRY and CDR2 SYGVKD. The CDR3 DNA is TGTGCCATCAGTGTCGGGACTAAGGGCCAAGAGACCCAGTACTTC. It yields the protein CAISVGTKGQETQYF.

This clonotype showed up many times. The chain employs TRBV9 and TRBJ2-5; 9 bases are a match to TRBD1. V shed 0 bases, J shed 1 base, and the junction held 7 bases outside the gene matches. The length of the CDR3 is 17 residues. CDR1 is SGDLS, CDR2 YYNGEE, per germline. Written as DNA, the CDR3 is TGTGCCAGCAGCGTAGGCGCAGGGACAGGGATCCAAGAGACCCAGTACTTC. It translates to CASSVGAGTGIQETQYF.

This clonotype was counted a few times. The chain has TRBV20-1 and TRBJ2-7; perhaps TRBD2 as D (5 bases). Germline V gene sequence: CDR1 DFQATT, CDR2 SNEGSKA (reference sequence). Trimming pared 4 bases from V and 2 bases from J, leaving 9 bases between. CDR3 length: 12 residues. CDR3 sequence: CSATSGTYEQYF. DNA of the CDR3: TGCAGTGCTACCTCCGGGACCTACGAGCAGTACTTC.

The chain recombines TRBV20-1 with TRBJ2-2; 7 nucleotides agree with TRBD1. Germline assignment: CDR1 DFQATT and CDR2 SNEGSKA (reference sequence). The CDR3 covers 14 residues. V shed 5 bases, J shed 7 bases, and the junction held 10 bases outside the gene matches. The DNA for the CDR3 is TGCAGTGCTGGCCAAGGGGGCAGTATCGGGGAGCTGTTTTTT. Its protein product is CSAGQGGSIGELFF.

Here the CDR3 DNA reads TGTGCCAGCAGTCACCTCACAGATACGCAGTATTTT. Translating it yields CASSHLTDTQYF. This chain connects TRBV28 to TRBJ2-3; D not certain. With 5 bases removed from V and 2 bases from J, the gap between germline ends came to 5 bases. The CDR3 is made up of 12 amino acids. Per the germline V gene, CDR1 is MDHEN and CDR2 is SYDVKM. Full variable domain (missing parts from reference TRBV28 and TRBJ2-3): DVKVTQSSRYLVKRTGEKVFLECVQDMDHENMFWYRQDPGLGLRLIYFSYDVKMKEKGDIPEGYSVSREKKERFSLILESASTNQTSMYLCASSHLTDTQYFGPGTRLTVL.